A single sample is the source of the 8 T cell receptor beta chains below, sequenced in a study of T cells in Graves' hyperthyroidism and ophthalmopathy. Using RNA transcripts as the source, TCR beta CDR3 regions were amplified. The TCR CDR3 was amplified in a first-round RT-PCR using the HTBI primer set. TCRdb fed the multiplex PCR reads into MiXCR, producing one record per CDR3 protein. The repertoire holds 350,000 or so distinct CDR3 sequences, around a sixth seen once, with roughly 15% in the top ten. The sample taken for sequencing was blood. The receptors here all came from a woman aged 40 to 50 with Graves' ophthalmopathy.

The chain recombines TRBV30 with TRBJ2-6; perhaps TRBD1 as D (5 bases). Deletions cut 2 bases from V and 2 bases from J, with 10 bases between. CDR1 is GTSNPN and CDR2 is SVGIG in the germline V gene (reference sequence). The CDR3 has 15 residues. CDR3 sequence reads: CAWSYDSAGANVLTF. CDR3 coding DNA: TGTGCCTGGAGTTACGACAGCGCTGGGGCCAACGTCCTGACTTTC.

This clonotype occurred many times. V is TRBV11-2 and J is TRBJ2-3; 7 bases match TRBD2. The germline V gene encodes CDR1 SGHAT and CDR2 FQNNGV. Trimming removed 2 bases from V and 0 bases from J; junction bases left unmatched: 5. The CDR3 contains 16 residues. The CDR3 region has the DNA TGTGCCAGCAGCTTAAGTCTAGCGGCTAGCACAGATACGCAGTATTTT. Residues: CASSLSLAASTDTQYF.

This clonotype was seen more than once but under ten times. The chain has TRBV12-3 or TRBV12-4 and TRBJ2-2; TRBD1 aligns across 9 bases. The CDR3 has 15 amino acids. With V trimmed by 7 bases and J by 6 bases, 9 bases remained unmatched. The CDR3 sequence: CASKEQGAEAGELFF. DNA of the CDR3: TGTGCCAGCAAGGAACAGGGGGCAGAAGCCGGGGAGCTGTTTTTT.

The genes are TRBV4-2 and TRBJ1-5; TRBD1 matches at 7 bases. V trimming: 4 bases; J trimming: 5 bases; junction bases outside the gene matches: 14. This CDR3 has 17 residues. Per the germline V gene, CDR1 is LGHNA and CDR2 is YNFKEQ. The CDR3 DNA sequence: TGTGCCAGCAGCCCCATGGGAGGGGGCTTCGCGGATCAGCCCCAGCATTTT. Encoded protein: CASSPMGGGFADQPQHF.

This clonotype has at least ten counts. The CDR3 nucleotides are TGCAGTGCTAGTGGGGGGGGGGCAGGTTATGGCTACACCTTC. Translated, it gives CSASGGGAGYGYTF. The rearrangement links TRBV20-1 to TRBJ1-2, with D tentatively TRBD1 (6 bases). Germline V gene sequence: CDR1 DFQATT, CDR2 SNEGSKA (reference sequence). V dropped 3 bases and J dropped 5 bases, with 16 bases sitting between them. The CDR3 runs to 14 residues.

The rearrangement joins TRBV2 to TRBJ2-2; D is ambiguous. CDR1 is SNHLY and CDR2 is FYNNEI in the germline V gene. V gave up 1 base and J gave up 7 bases, with 4 bases separating them. The CDR3 has 12 residues. CDR3 nucleotide sequence: TGTGCCAGCAGTGAAGACGTCGGGGAGCTGTTTTTT. Its protein product is CASSEDVGELFF.

The table lists this clonotype with many counts. The chain is built from TRBV28 and TRBJ1-5, with D tentatively TRBD1 (6 bases). Trimming took 3 bases from V and 3 from J, leaving 12 bases between them. CDR1 MDHEN and CDR2 SYDVKM come from the germline V gene. The length of the CDR3 is 15 residues. The CDR3 sequence is CASSFPQGYNQPQHF. The CDR3 DNA sequence: TGTGCCAGCAGTTTTCCCCAGGGGTACAATCAGCCCCAGCATTTT.

Only a few counts were recorded for this clonotype. The junction departs from the called germline gene at one end, perhaps through a read error. This chain links TRBV28 with TRBJ2-7, with D perhaps matching TRBD1 (6 bases). This CDR3 is 12 amino acids long. Germline CDR1 reads MDHEN; CDR2 reads SYDVKM. The CDR3 loop is CARQGQAYEQYF. CDR3 DNA: TGCGCCAGGCAGGGACAAGCCTACGAGCAGTACTTC.